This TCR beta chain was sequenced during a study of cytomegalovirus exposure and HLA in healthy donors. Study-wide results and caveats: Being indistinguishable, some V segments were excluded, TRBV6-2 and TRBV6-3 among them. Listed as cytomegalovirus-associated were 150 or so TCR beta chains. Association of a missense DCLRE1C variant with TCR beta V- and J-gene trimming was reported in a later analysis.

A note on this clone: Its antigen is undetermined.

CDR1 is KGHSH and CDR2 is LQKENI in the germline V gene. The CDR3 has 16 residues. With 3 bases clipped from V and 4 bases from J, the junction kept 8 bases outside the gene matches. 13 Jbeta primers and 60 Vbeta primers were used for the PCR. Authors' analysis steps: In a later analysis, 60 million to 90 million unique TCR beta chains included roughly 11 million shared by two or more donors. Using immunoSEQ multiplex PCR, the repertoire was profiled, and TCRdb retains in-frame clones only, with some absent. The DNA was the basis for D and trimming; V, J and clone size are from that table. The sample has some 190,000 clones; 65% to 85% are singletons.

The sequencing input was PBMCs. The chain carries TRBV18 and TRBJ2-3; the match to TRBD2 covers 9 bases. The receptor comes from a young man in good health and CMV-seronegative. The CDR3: CASSPLASGNSDTQYF. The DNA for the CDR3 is TGTGCCAGCTCACCTCTGGCTAGCGGGAACTCAGATACGCAGTATTTT.